What follows are 11 T cell receptor beta chains derived from one specimen sequenced in a study of beta chain features in type 1 diabetes. The antigens of these receptors remain unknown. Since all of the isolated RNA was reverse transcribed, expressed TCRB transcripts were what got sequenced. The assay was immunoSEQ multiplex PCR, and TCRdb's table has in-frame clones only and misses some. The table shows some 280,000 clones, with roughly an eighth occurring only once. General observations from the study: A moderate, significant TCRB CDR3 shortening appeared in type 1 diabetes across four CD4+ subsets.

What was sequenced was naive CD4+ T cells from blood. The receptors derive from a man aged 25-40 years with type 1 diabetes.

The V and J genes are TRBV7-2 and TRBJ2-2; 7 bases align to TRBD1. The CDR3 has 16 residues. CDR1 SGHTA and CDR2 FQGNSA come from the germline V gene. Trimming cost V 2 bases and J 6 bases; bases outside gene matches: 9. Here the CDR3 DNA reads TGTGCCAGCAGCTTAACGTCCGGGACAGTTGCCGGGGAGCTGTTTTTT. It translates to CASSLTSGTVAGELFF.

In its sample, this clone was seen a few times. The chain links TRBV5-4 to TRBJ2-1; a weak D match, TRBD1 (6 bases). This CDR3 comprises 15 residues. Germline CDR1 is SGHNT and CDR2 is YYREEE (reference sequence). The V and J ends lost 3 bases and 3 bases respectively, with 13 bases between them. The CDR3 coding sequence is TGTGCCAGCAGCTGGACGACAGGCGTCTACAATGAGCAGTTCTTC. The encoded protein is CASSWTTGVYNEQFF.

The chain employs TRBV5-4 and TRBJ2-5; 10 positions match TRBD2. CDR3 size: 16 residues. CDR1 and CDR2 from the germline V gene are SGHNT and YYREEE (reference sequence). With 4 bases clipped from V and 6 bases from J, the junction kept 12 bases outside the gene matches. CDR3 residues: CASSPGLAGVRKTQYF. For the CDR3, the DNA is TGTGCCAGCAGCCCCGGGCTAGCGGGAGTTCGGAAGACCCAGTACTTC.

This clone was found a few times. The rearrangement joins TRBV6-6 to TRBJ2-2; TRBD2 is a possible D gene (6 bases). V lost 11 bases, J lost 4 bases, and 17 bases lay in between. Germline CDR1 and CDR2: MNHNY and SVGAGI (reference sequence). The length of the CDR3 is 14 residues. The CDR3 DNA follows: TGTGCCGCGGGACTGCGCGGCGTCACCGGGGAGCTGTTTTTT. This gives the protein CAAGLRGVTGELFF.

This clone was picked up a small number of times. At the DNA level, this CDR3 is encoded by other sequences in the same sample as well. The V gene is TRBV7-9, the J gene TRBJ2-3, with TRBD2 matching 7 bases. The CDR3 is made up of 13 amino acids. Germline V gene data show CDR1 as SEHNR and CDR2 as FQNEAQ (reference sequence). J gave up 4 bases and V 3 bases, and 1 base lay outside the gene matches. CDR3 in DNA: TGTGCCAGCAGCTTGGGAGGGGCAGATACGCAGTATTTT. Its protein product is CASSLGGADTQYF.

V is TRBV9 and J is TRBJ2-1, with TRBD2 matching over 13 bases. CDR3 length: 19 amino acids. The germline V gene encodes CDR1 SGDLS and CDR2 YYNGEE. V shed 0 bases, J shed 1 base, and the junction held 7 bases outside the gene matches. The CDR3 sequence: CASSVAGLAGHLSYNEQFF. As DNA, the CDR3 is TGTGCCAGCAGCGTAGCGGGACTAGCGGGACATTTGTCCTACAATGAGCAGTTCTTC.

Only a few counts were recorded for this clone. The chain uses TRBV4-2 and TRBJ1-1; 8 bases are shared with TRBD1. Germline V lookup: CDR1 LGHNA, CDR2 YNFKEQ. Losses at the gene ends were 3 bases for V and 3 bases for J; bases not matched to a gene: 6. This CDR3 is 15 amino acids long. The DNA of the CDR3 is TGTGCCAGCAGCCATGACAGGGGTGAAGACACTGAAGCTTTCTTT. Translation: CASSHDRGEDTEAFF.

This clone was seen only once. The rearrangement joins TRBV7-9 to TRBJ2-5, with D unclear. V was trimmed by 6 bases and J by 4 bases, leaving 12 bases between them. The germline V gene has CDR1 SEHNR and CDR2 FQNEAQ (reference sequence). This CDR3 spans 13 amino acids. CDR3: CASRAVGRETQYF. The CDR3 DNA follows: TGTGCCAGCAGGGCAGTGGGCAGAGAGACCCAGTACTTC.

This clone has only a few counts. This chain links TRBV7-3 with TRBJ2-3; TRBD1 agrees at 9 bases. The CDR3 extends over 15 amino acids. V lost 4 bases and J lost 6; bases outside the gene matches: 8. In germline, CDR1 is SGHTA, CDR2 FQGTGA. In nucleotides, the CDR3 is TGTGCCAGCAGCTCACCAGAGACAGGGGGGGATACGCAGTATTTT. This codes for CASSSPETGGDTQYF. Based on the CDR3 plus reference TRBV7-3 and TRBJ2-3, the full variable domain is GAGVSQTPSNKVTEKGKYVELRCDPISGHTALYWYRQSLGQGPEFLIYFQGTGAADDSGLPNDRFFAVRPEGSVSTLKIQRTERGDSAVYLCASSSPETGGDTQYFGPGTRLTVL.

The CDR3 sequence is CASLTWGSQETQYF. The DNA of the CDR3 is TGTGCCAGCCTCACCTGGGGCAGCCAAGAGACCCAGTACTTC. The chain uses TRBV2 and TRBJ2-5, with TRBD1 as a possible D gene (5 bases). There are 14 residues in the CDR3. Germline V gene lookup returns CDR1 SNHLY and CDR2 FYNNEI. The V end was cut by 8 bases, the J end by 1 base, with 14 bases between. Drawing the rest from reference TRBV2 and TRBJ2-5, the complete variable domain is EPEVTQTPSHQVTQMGQEVILRCVPISNHLYFYWYRQILGQKVEFLVSFYNNEISEKSEIFDDQFSVERPDGSNFTLKIRSTKLEDSAMYFCASLTWGSQETQYFGPGTRLLVL.

This clone appeared a few times. The chain combines TRBV6-5 with TRBJ2-5; D gene ambiguous. V was clipped by 6 bases and J by 1 base, with 9 bases between them. CDR3 length equals 13 residues. Germline CDR1 and CDR2: MNHEY and SVGAGI. The CDR3 DNA follows: TGTGCCAGCAGCCCTAGACCCCAAGAGACCCAGTACTTC. Translation: CASSPRPQETQYF.